Here is one TCR beta chain with its context. Its antigen is as yet unknown. These data originate in a study of shared clonotypes between healthy human individuals. CD8 cells classed as naive were CD45RO-negative and positively selected for CCR7, excluding terminally differentiated effector memory CD45RA+ cells. Donors were healthy HIV-negative adults without recently reported acute infections or vaccinations. Genomic DNA of each subset was evenly split across several immunoSEQ plates. 150 to 250 ng DNA, 30,000 or so T cell genomes, went into each sorted-subset replicate PCR. The assay was immunoSEQ multiplex PCR, and TCRdb's table has in-frame clones only and misses some. The top ten hold more than 0.9% of the sample, which has about 2 million clones, less than 95% seen once. Regarding the study as a whole: The researchers took only blood, and tissue repertoires probably look different.

There are 15 residues in the CDR3. CDR1 and CDR2 from the germline V gene are MNHNS and SASEGT. Trimming shortened V by 3 bases and J by 1 base, and 12 bases separated the two germline ends. The sample consisted of naive CD8+ T cells sorted from blood. This clonotype was obtained from a man younger than 35 in good health. The chain couples TRBV6-1 to TRBJ1-2, with D hard to call. CDR3 coding DNA: TGTGCCAGCAGTGATCCATGGAGGGATAACTATGGCTACACCTTC. As protein: CASSDPWRDNYGYTF.